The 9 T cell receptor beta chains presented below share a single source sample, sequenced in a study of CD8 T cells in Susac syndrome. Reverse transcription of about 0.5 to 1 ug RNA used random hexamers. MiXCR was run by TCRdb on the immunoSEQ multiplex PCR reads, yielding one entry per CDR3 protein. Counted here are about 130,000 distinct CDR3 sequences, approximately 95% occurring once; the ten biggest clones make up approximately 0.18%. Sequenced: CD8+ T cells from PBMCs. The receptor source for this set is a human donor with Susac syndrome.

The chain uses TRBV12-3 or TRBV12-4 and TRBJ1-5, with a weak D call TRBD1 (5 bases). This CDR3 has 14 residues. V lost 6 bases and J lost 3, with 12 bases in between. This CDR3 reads CASRGGSYNQPQHF. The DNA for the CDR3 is TGTGCCAGCAGGGGGGGGTCTTACAATCAGCCCCAGCATTTT.

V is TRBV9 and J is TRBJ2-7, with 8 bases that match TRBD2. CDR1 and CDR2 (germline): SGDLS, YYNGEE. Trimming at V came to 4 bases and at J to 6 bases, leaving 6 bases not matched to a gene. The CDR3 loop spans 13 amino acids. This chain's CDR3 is CASSIGLAGEQYF. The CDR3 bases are TGTGCCAGCAGCATAGGGCTAGCGGGCGAGCAGTACTTC. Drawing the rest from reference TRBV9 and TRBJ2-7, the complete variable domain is DSGVTQTPKHLITATGQRVTLRCSPRSGDLSVYWYQQSLDQGLQFLIQYYNGEERAKGNILERFSAQQFPDLHSELNLSSLELGDSALYFCASSIGLAGEQYFGPGTRLTVT.

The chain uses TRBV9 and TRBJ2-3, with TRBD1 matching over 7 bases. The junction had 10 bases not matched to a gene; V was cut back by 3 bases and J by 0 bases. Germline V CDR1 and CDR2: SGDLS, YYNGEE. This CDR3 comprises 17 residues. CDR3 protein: CASSAPHRGPSTDTQYF. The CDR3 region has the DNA TGTGCCAGCAGCGCCCCTCACAGGGGACCTAGCACAGATACGCAGTATTTT.

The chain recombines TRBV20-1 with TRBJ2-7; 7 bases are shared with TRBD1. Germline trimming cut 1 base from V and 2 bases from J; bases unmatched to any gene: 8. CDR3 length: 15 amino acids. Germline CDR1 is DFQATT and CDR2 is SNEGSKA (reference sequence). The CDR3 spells CSARGDRQGAYEQYF. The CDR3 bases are TGCAGTGCTAGAGGCGATCGGCAGGGGGCCTACGAGCAGTACTTC.

The CDR3 DNA follows: TGCAGTGCTAGAGATTGGGACAGTGCAGGATACGAGCAGTACTTC. It yields the protein CSARDWDSAGYEQYF. The genes are TRBV20-1 and TRBJ2-7; 7 bases line up with TRBD1. Trimming cost V 0 bases and J 4 bases; bases outside gene matches: 9. Germline V gene data show CDR1 as DFQATT and CDR2 as SNEGSKA (reference sequence). The CDR3 is 15 residues long.

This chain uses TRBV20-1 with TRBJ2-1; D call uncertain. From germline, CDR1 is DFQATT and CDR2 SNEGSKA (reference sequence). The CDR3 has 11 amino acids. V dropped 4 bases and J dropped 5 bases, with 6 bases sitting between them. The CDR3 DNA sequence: TGCAGTGCTACCAGCGACAATGAGCAGTTCTTC. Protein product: CSATSDNEQFF.

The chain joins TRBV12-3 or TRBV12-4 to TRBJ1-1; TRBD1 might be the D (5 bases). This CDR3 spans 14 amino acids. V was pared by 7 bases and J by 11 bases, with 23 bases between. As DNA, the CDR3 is TGTGCCAGCACCCTATGGGGGGGATCTGATTCTGCTTTCTTT. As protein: CASTLWGGSDSAFF.

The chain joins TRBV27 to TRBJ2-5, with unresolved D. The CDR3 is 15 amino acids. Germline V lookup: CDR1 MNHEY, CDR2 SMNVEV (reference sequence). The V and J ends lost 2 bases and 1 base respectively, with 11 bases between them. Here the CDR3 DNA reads TGTGCCAGCAGTTTAACGGGCCCAGGCCAAGAGACCCAGTACTTC. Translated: CASSLTGPGQETQYF.

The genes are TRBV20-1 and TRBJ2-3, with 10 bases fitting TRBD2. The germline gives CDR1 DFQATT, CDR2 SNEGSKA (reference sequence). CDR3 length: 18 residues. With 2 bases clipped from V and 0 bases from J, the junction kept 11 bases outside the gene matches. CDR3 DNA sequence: TGCAGTGCTAGATTCCTAGCGGGAGAGGAACCTAGCACAGATACGCAGTATTTT. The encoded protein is CSARFLAGEEPSTDTQYF.